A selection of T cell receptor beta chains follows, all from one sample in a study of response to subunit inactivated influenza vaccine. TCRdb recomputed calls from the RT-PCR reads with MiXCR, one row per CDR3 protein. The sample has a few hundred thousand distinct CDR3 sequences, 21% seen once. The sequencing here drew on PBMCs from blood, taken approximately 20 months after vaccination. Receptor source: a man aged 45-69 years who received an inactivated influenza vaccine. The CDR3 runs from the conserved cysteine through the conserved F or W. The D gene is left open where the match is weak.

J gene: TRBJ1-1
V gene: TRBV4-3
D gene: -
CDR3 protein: CASTRGDGNTEAFF

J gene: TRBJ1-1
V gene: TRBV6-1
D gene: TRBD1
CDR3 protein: CASSDYRGRTEAFF

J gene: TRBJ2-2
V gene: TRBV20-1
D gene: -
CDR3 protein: CSAQLGTPNTGELFF

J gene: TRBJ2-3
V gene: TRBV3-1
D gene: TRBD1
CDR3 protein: CASSQRDRGTDTQYF

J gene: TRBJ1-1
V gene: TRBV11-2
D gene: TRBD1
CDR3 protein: CASSDHVGTGAPGAFF

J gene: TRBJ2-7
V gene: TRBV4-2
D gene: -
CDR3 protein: CASSPAGTNYEQYF

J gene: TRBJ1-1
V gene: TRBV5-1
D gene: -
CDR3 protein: CASSLPMGNTEAFF

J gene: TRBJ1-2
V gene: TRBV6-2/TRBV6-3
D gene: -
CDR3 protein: CASSYRRRDAGYTF

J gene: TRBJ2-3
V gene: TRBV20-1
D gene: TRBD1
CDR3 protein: CSARGQERITTDTQYF

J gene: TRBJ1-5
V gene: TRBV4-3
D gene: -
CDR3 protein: CASSPQWGASRNQPQHF

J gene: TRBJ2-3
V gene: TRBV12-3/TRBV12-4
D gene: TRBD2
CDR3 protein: CASSSLAGGSTDTQYF

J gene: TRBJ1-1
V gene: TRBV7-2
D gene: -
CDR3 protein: CASSGVAFRNTEAFF

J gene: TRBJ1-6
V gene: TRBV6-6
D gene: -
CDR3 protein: CASSYSNSPLHF

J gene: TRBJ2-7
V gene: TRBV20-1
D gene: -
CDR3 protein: CSASTGGAGPYEQYF

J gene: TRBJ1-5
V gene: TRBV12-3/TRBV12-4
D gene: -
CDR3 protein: CASSASGLGPQHF

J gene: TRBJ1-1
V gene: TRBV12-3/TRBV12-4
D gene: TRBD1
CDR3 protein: CASRGQVEAFF

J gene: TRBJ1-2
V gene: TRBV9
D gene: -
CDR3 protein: CASSVPGGWYGYTF

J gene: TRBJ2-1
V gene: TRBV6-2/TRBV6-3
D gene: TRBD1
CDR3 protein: CASSNRDRSYNEQFF

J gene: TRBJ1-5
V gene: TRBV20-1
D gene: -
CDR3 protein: CSASDGGAVNQPQHF

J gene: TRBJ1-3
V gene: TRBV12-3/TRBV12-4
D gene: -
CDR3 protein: CASSFQGQSSGNTIYF

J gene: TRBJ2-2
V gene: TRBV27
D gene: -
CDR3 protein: CASSRRGGELFF

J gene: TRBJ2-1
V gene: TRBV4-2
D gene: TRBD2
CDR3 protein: CASSQFTSGRDEQFF

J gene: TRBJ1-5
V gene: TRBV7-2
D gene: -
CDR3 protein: CASSSDDRFNQPQHF

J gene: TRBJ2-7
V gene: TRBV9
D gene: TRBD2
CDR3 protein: CASSVEAGGRYEQYF

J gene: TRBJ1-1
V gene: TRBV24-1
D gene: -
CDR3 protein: CATSDAASHTEAFF

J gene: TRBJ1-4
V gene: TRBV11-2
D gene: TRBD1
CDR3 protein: CASSLRQGATNEKLFF

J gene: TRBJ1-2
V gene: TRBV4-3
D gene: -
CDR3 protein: CASSKDRYGYTF

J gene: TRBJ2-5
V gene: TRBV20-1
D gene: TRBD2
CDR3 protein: CSARVASGREETQYF

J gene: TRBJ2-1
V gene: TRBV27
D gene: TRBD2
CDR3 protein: CASSRIGGVKNNEQFF

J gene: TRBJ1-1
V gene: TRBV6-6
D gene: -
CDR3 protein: CASSSSEGTEAFF

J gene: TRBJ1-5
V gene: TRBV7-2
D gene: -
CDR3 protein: CASSLAPANSNQPQHF

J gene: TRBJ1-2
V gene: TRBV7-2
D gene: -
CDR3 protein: CASSLYGGTSYGYTF

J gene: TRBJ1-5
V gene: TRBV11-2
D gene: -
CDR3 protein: CASSLEGRGDDNQPQHF

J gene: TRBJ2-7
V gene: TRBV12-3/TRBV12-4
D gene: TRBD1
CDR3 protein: CASSFPDRGFYEQYF

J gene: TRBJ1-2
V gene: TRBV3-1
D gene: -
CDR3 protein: CASSQPGTVNYGYTF

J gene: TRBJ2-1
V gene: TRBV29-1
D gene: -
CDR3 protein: CSVRTSRAQQFF

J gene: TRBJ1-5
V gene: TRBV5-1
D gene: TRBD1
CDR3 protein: CASSPGTGGGDQPQHF

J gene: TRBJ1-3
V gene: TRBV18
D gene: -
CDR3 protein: CASSPRARSGNTIYF